This is a list of T cell receptor beta chains from one sample in a study of blood T cell repertoires in COVID-19. Some clones are missing from TCRdb's copy, which holds only in-frame ones; the method was immunoSEQ multiplex PCR. The table records about 44,000 clones, around 84% of them present only once. The material sequenced was peripheral blood. All receptors derive from a human donor in a cohort sampled during active COVID-19. CDR3s include the opening cysteine and the closing phenylalanine or tryptophan. A D gene is named only where the DNA matches it firmly. Clone size is stated in some rows and not others, as once, few, many or a class when expanded.

TRBD2	TRBV27	TRBJ2-1	-	TGTGCCAGCAGTTCTCTCCCGGGACTAGCGGGGGATGAGCAGTTCTTC	CASSSLPGLAGDEQFF
-	TRBV11-2	TRBJ2-1	few	TGTGCCAGCAGCTTAACACGACTACTGGAGCAGTTCTTC	CASSLTRLLEQFF
-	TRBV27	TRBJ2-6	-	TGTGCCAGCACCCTACTGCCGGGACTGACCTCTGGGGCCAACGTCCTGACTTTC	CASTLLPGLTSGANVLTF
-	TRBV5-6	TRBJ2-1	-	TGTGCCAGCAGTTCCTCTACTAGACCCACATACAATGAGCAGTTCTTC	CASSSSTRPTYNEQFF
-	TRBV5-8	TRBJ2-2	-	TGTGCCAGCAGCTTTCACCTAGCTAGCGCCGGGGAGCTGTTTTTT	CASSFHLASAGELFF
-	TRBV4-3	TRBJ1-4	-	TGCGCCAGCAGCCAAGAAGGGCAGGGAAGAGGAAAACTGTTTTTT	CASSQEGQGRGKLFF
TRBD2	TRBV6-6	TRBJ2-7	-	TGTGCCAGCAGTTACGCGACCGGGGGGACCTACGAGCAGTACTTC	CASSYATGGTYEQYF
-	TRBV12-3/TRBV12-4	TRBJ2-7	-	TGTGCCAGCAGCCCCGGACAATCCTACGAGCAGTACTTC	CASSPGQSYEQYF
TRBD1	TRBV10-3	TRBJ2-7	-	TGTGCCATCAAAGGACAGGGGCCCTACGAGCAGTACTTC	CAIKGQGPYEQYF
-	TRBV24-1	TRBJ1-6	-	TGTGCCACCAGTGATTTGGGCAGCTCCTATAATTCACCCCTCCACTTT	CATSDLGSSYNSPLHF
-	TRBV7-6	TRBJ1-1	few	TGTGCCAGCAGCGCCGACAGTAACACTGAAGCTTTCTTT	CASSADSNTEAFF
-	TRBV4-2	TRBJ1-2	-	TGTGCCAGCAGCCAAGCGGGACAATCTAACTATGGCTACACCTTC	CASSQAGQSNYGYTF
-	TRBV4-3	TRBJ2-2	-	TGCGCCAGCAGCCAAGACTTGTTCGGAGAAAACACCGGGGAGCTGTTTTTT	CASSQDLFGENTGELFF
TRBD2	TRBV5-4	TRBJ2-5	few	TGTGCCAGCGGCTACCAGGGACTAGCCGAAGAGACCCAGTACTTC	CASGYQGLAEETQYF
TRBD1	TRBV19	TRBJ2-7	-	TGTGCCAGTAGTACCAGACAGGGGAGCTCCTACGAGCAGTACTTC	CASSTRQGSSYEQYF
-	TRBV7-9	TRBJ1-2	medium-sized	TGTGCCAGCAGCCGAGGGGGTGGCTACACCTTC	CASSRGGGYTF
-	TRBV10-3	TRBJ2-7	-	TGTGCCATCAGCGAAGATAGAACAGGGAACCACGAGCAGTACTTC	CAISEDRTGNHEQYF
-	TRBV5-4	TRBJ2-5	-	TGTGCCAGCAGCTTGGATGTGGAGGCAGAGACCCAGTACTTC	CASSLDVEAETQYF
TRBD1	TRBV9	TRBJ1-4	-	TGTGCCAGCAGCGTTTCACAGGGGGACGAAAAACTGTTTTTT	CASSVSQGDEKLFF
-	TRBV28	TRBJ1-5	-	TGTGCCAGCAGTTTAGGGAGTAAACTGAGCAATCAGCCCCAGCATTTT	CASSLGSKLSNQPQHF
TRBD1	TRBV5-1	TRBJ2-1	-	TGCGCCAGCAGCTTGGAATGGGCCGGGACAGGGGTCGATGAGCAGTTCTTC	CASSLEWAGTGVDEQFF
TRBD2	TRBV7-3	TRBJ2-2	-	TGTGCCAGCAGCTTAATGGCGGGGGCGAACACCGGGGAGCTGTTTTTT	CASSLMAGANTGELFF
-	TRBV6-6	TRBJ2-2	-	TGTGCCAGCAGTTACACTAGCGGGGAGCTGTTTTTT	CASSYTSGELFF
-	TRBV30	TRBJ2-2	-	TGTGCCTGGAACAGGGTCACCGGGGAGCTGTTTTTT	CAWNRVTGELFF
TRBD2	TRBV4-3	TRBJ2-1	-	TGCGCCAGCAGCCAAGCTCTAGCGGGGGGGGAGCAGTTCTTC	CASSQALAGGEQFF
-	TRBV10-1	TRBJ2-5	-	TGCGCCAGCAGTGGAGCTAGACAAGAGACCCAGTACTTC	CASSGARQETQYF
TRBD1	TRBV27	TRBJ1-3	-	TGTGCCAGCAGTCCTACTTGGGACAGTAGAAACACCATATATTTT	CASSPTWDSRNTIYF
-	TRBV27	TRBJ1-5	-	TGTGCCAGCTCACCGACGGGTGGAAATCAGCCCCAGCATTTT	CASSPTGGNQPQHF
TRBD2	TRBV6-2/TRBV6-3	TRBJ2-1	-	TGTGCCAGCAGTTACAGCCTAGCGGGACTCTACAATGAGCAGTTCTTC	CASSYSLAGLYNEQFF
-	TRBV11-2	TRBJ2-1	-	TGTGCCAGCAGCCGGAGGGTACGGAATGAGCAGTTCTTC	CASSRRVRNEQFF
-	TRBV18	TRBJ1-2	large	TGTGCCAGCTCACCACCGGCAGGTACTAACTATGGCTACACCTTC	CASSPPAGTNYGYTF
-	TRBV30	TRBJ2-7	once	TGTGCCTGGAGTCCCGGGGGTTTCCTCTCCGAGCAGTACTTC	CAWSPGGFLSEQYF
TRBD1	TRBV9	TRBJ1-6	few	TGTGCCAGCAGCGGACAGGGGGCCTATAATTCACCCCTCCACTTT	CASSGQGAYNSPLHF
TRBD2	TRBV7-2	TRBJ2-3	-	TGTGCCAGCAGCTTCTCCCAAAGCGGGGGGGGTCTGGGCACAGATACGCAGTATTTT	CASSFSQSGGGLGTDTQYF
TRBD1	TRBV30	TRBJ2-5	-	TGTGCCTGGAGCGTCAGGGGGCTAGGGCAAGAGACCCAGTACTTC	CAWSVRGLGQETQYF
TRBD1	TRBV7-2	TRBJ2-5	-	TGTGCCAGCAGCTTAAGAGGGACAGGGGGTCGGGCCCAGTACTTC	CASSLRGTGGRAQYF
-	TRBV3-1/TRBV3-2	TRBJ1-5	-	TGTGCCAGCAGCCTTCAGGGGATCAAACAGCCCCAGCATTTT	CASSLQGIKQPQHF
-	TRBV13	TRBJ2-2	many	TGTGCCAGCAGAGGGACTCGCGGCACCGGGGAGCTGTTTTTT	CASRGTRGTGELFF
-	TRBV5-1	TRBJ2-4	-	TGCGCCAGCAGCTCTATGTCCCTAGAAAACATTCAGTACTTC	CASSSMSLENIQYF
TRBD1	TRBV7-9	TRBJ1-5	-	TGTGCCAGCAGCCCAGGGACAGGCCAGCCCCAGCATTTT	CASSPGTGQPQHF
-	TRBV21-1	TRBJ2-3	-	TGTGCCAGCAGCTCCGGACTTTTCACAGATACGCAGTATTTT	CASSSGLFTDTQYF
TRBD2	TRBV7-2	TRBJ2-3	-	TGTGCCAGCAGCTTAGGGGCGACTAGCGGGGCAGATACGCAGTATTTT	CASSLGATSGADTQYF
-	TRBV7-8	TRBJ2-1	once	TGTGCCAGCAGCCCCACCACAGGTCAATACAATGAGCAGTTCTTC	CASSPTTGQYNEQFF
-	TRBV6-1	TRBJ1-1	-	TGTGCCAGCAGTGAACTCAACAGAGACACTGAAGCTTTCTTT	CASSELNRDTEAFF
TRBD1	TRBV2	TRBJ2-1	-	TGTGCCAGCAGGGGACAGGGGAATGAGCAGTTCTTC	CASRGQGNEQFF